The 20 T cell receptor beta chains reported below all come from one sample, sequenced in a study of blood T cell repertoires in COVID-19. The protocol was immunoSEQ multiplex PCR, while the TCRdb copy is restricted to in-frame clones and leaves out a portion. The sample carries roughly 160,000 clones, over 90% recorded once. The sequenced sample consisted of peripheral blood. The receptors come from a man aged 45-60 years with acute or convalescent COVID-19.

This clone has only one observation. The chain uses TRBV5-1 and TRBJ2-3; D perhaps matches TRBD1 (6 bases). The CDR3 sequence is 15 residues long. Germline V gives CDR1 SGHRS, CDR2 YFSETQ. V lost 0 bases and J lost 2, with 10 bases in between. The CDR3 DNA reads TGCGCCAGCAGCTTGGAGAGGGGGAACACAGATACGCAGTATTTT. This gives the protein CASSLERGNTDTQYF.

The chain joins TRBV7-2 to TRBJ2-5; D unresolved. V was pared by 3 bases and J by 4 bases, with 9 bases between. CDR3 length: 13 residues. Germline V gene lookup returns CDR1 SGHTA and CDR2 FQGNSA. The CDR3 region is CASSLKPLETQYF. Written as DNA, the CDR3 is TGTGCCAGCAGCTTGAAGCCCTTAGAGACCCAGTACTTC.

The V call is TRBV6-2 or TRBV6-3, the J call TRBJ1-1, with TRBD1 identical over 8 bases. Unmatched junction bases numbered 5, after V lost 4 bases and J lost 4 bases. This CDR3 has 14 amino acids. The germline V gene encodes CDR1 MNHEY and CDR2 SVGEGT. Here the CDR3 DNA reads TGTGCCAGCAGTTTACAGGGGGGCACCACTGAAGCTTTCTTT. It is translated as CASSLQGGTTEAFF.

The chain recombines TRBV2 with TRBJ2-7; TRBD1 agrees at 8 bases. Germline CDR1 SNHLY, CDR2 FYNNEI. This CDR3 is 14 amino acids long. V was clipped by 2 bases and J by 1 base; unmatched bases: 1. CDR3 region: CASSEQGASYEQYF. CDR3 in DNA: TGTGCCAGCAGTGAACAGGGGGCGTCCTACGAGCAGTACTTC.

The chain uses TRBV24-1 and TRBJ2-7; TRBD1 matches 7 bases. Trimming at V came to 5 bases and at J to 3 bases, leaving 3 bases not matched to a gene. This CDR3 contains 13 residues. The germline CDR1 and CDR2 sequences are KGHDR and SFDVKD. CDR3 loop: CATSVGTDYEQYF. The CDR3 DNA is TGTGCCACCAGTGTAGGGACAGACTACGAGCAGTACTTC.

V and J are TRBV25-1 and TRBJ2-1; D unclear. The CDR3 contains 15 residues. Germline CDR1 reads MGHDK; CDR2 reads SYGVNS. V was pared by 0 bases and J by 8 bases, with 14 bases between. The CDR3 DNA sequence: TGTGCCAGCAGTGAATACGCCGCTAGGCCCCATGAGCAGTTCTTC. It codes for CASSEYAARPHEQFF.

This clone has only a few counts. The J gene is TRBJ2-7, the V gene TRBV27, with 10 nucleotides matching TRBD1. CDR3 length: 14 residues. The J segment lost 4 bases and the V segment lost 5 bases, leaving 5 bases of the junction unmatched. The germline CDR1 and CDR2 sequences are MNHEY and SMNVEV (reference sequence). In nucleotides, the CDR3 is TGTGCCAGCAGTCCCGACAGGGGGCGATACGAGCAGTACTTC. Translation: CASSPDRGRYEQYF.

The chain employs TRBV4-2 and TRBJ1-5, with D perhaps matching TRBD1 (5 bases). This CDR3 region has 14 residues. The ends were cut back, 3 bases at V and 3 bases at J, with 9 bases in the middle. Germline V gives CDR1 LGHNA, CDR2 YNFKEQ. Here the CDR3 DNA reads TGTGCCAGCAGCCAGGGGGGAAACAATCAGCCCCAGCATTTT. Amino acids: CASSQGGNNQPQHF.

CDR3 sequence: CSASRQGVEELFF. In nucleotides, the CDR3 is TGCAGTGCTAGTAGGCAGGGGGTCGAGGAGCTGTTTTTT. The V gene is TRBV20-1, the J gene TRBJ2-2; 7 bases match TRBD1. The CDR3 runs to 13 residues. The V segment lost 3 bases and the J segment 10 bases; nucleotides outside the gene matches: 8. The germline V gene has CDR1 DFQATT and CDR2 SNEGSKA (reference sequence).

The chain uses TRBV16 and TRBJ2-5; TRBD1 is a possible D gene (5 bases). CDR1 and CDR2 (germline): KGHSY, FQNENV. Trimming stripped 1 base from V and 2 bases from J, with 11 bases between. The CDR3 spans 15 residues. The CDR3 region has the DNA TGTGCCAGCAGCCAATTAGGGGCCGGACAAGAGACCCAGTACTTC. Translating it yields CASSQLGAGQETQYF.

This clone appeared once. The chain employs TRBV5-1 and TRBJ2-6; the match to TRBD1 covers 12 bases. J lost 4 bases, V lost 4 bases, and 9 bases had no gene match. Germline CDR1 reads SGHRS; CDR2 reads YFSETQ. The CDR3 contains 18 residues. The CDR3 is CASSGVGTGGSGANVLTF. CDR3 DNA: TGCGCCAGCAGCGGAGTAGGGACAGGGGGCTCCGGGGCCAACGTCCTGACTTTC.

This chain joins TRBV5-4 and TRBJ1-2; D unclear. The CDR3 is 15 amino acids. Trimming stripped 3 bases from V and 3 bases from J, with 15 bases between. Per the germline V gene, CDR1 is SGHNT and CDR2 is YYREEE (reference sequence). CDR3 region: CASSSPWAADYGYTF. CDR3 coding DNA: TGTGCCAGCAGCTCTCCCTGGGCAGCAGACTATGGCTACACCTTC. The whole variable domain, filled in from reference TRBV5-4 and TRBJ1-2, reads ETGVTQSPTHLIKTRGQQVTLRCSSQSGHNTVSWYQQALGQGPQFIFQYYREEENGRGNFPPRFSGLQFPNYSSELNVNALELDDSALYLCASSSPWAADYGYTFGSGTRLTVV.

This chain uses TRBV27 with TRBJ2-7, with D perhaps matching TRBD1 (6 bases). The germline CDR1 and CDR2 sequences are MNHEY and SMNVEV (reference sequence). The V end was cut by 0 bases, the J end by 1 base, with 10 bases between. The CDR3 contains 15 residues. The CDR3 here is CASSLSTGRSYEQYF. In DNA, the CDR3 is TGTGCCAGCAGTTTATCGACAGGCCGATCCTACGAGCAGTACTTC.

The chain employs TRBV7-2 and TRBJ1-2, with D maybe TRBD1 (5 bases). Trimming took 1 base from V and 3 from J, leaving 9 bases between them. Per germline, CDR1 SGHTA and CDR2 FQGNSA. The CDR3 runs to 14 residues. In DNA, the CDR3 is TGTGCCAGCAGCTTAGATCCGGGGGACTATGGCTACACCTTC. Protein sequence: CASSLDPGDYGYTF.

The chain uses TRBV28 and TRBJ1-1, with D perhaps TRBD1 (5 bases). This CDR3 comprises 14 residues. CDR1 is MDHEN and CDR2 is SYDVKM in the germline V gene. V was cut by 6 bases and J by 0 bases, with 11 bases left in between. The CDR3 DNA reads as TGTGCCAGCAGAGCGACAGAGATGAACACTGAAGCTTTCTTT. Translated: CASRATEMNTEAFF.

The rearrangement uses TRBV19 and TRBJ1-4; no firm D call. The V gene lost 7 bases and the J gene lost 5 bases, with 17 bases spanning the gap. CDR3 length: 15 residues. Germline lookup yields CDR1 LNHDA and CDR2 SQIVND (reference sequence). CDR3 residues: CASTSPREGNEKLFF. Written as DNA, the CDR3 is TGTGCCAGTACCTCACCCCGGGAAGGGAATGAAAAACTGTTTTTT.

V gene TRBV7-9 combines with J gene TRBJ1-1, with D maybe TRBD1 (5 bases). The germline V gene has CDR1 SEHNR and CDR2 FQNEAQ (reference sequence). This CDR3 spans 15 amino acids. Trimming removed 0 bases at V and 4 bases at J, with 12 bases between. DNA of the CDR3: TGTGCCAGCAGCTTAGCAGGGGCGAGAGGCACTGAAGCTTTCTTT. As protein: CASSLAGARGTEAFF.

V usage is TRBV12-3 or TRBV12-4 and J usage is TRBJ1-1; 7 positions agree with TRBD1. The CDR3 is 13 amino acids. The ends lost 7 bases at V and 7 bases at J; junction bases unmatched: 9. The CDR3 DNA reads as TGTGCCAGCACCCGGGACAGAAACGTTGAAGCTTTCTTT. Translating it yields CASTRDRNVEAFF.

J is TRBJ2-7 and V is TRBV28, with 10 bases identical to TRBD1. Looked up from germline, CDR1 is MDHEN and CDR2 is SYDVKM. V lost 1 base to trimming and J lost 7 bases; unmatched junction nucleotides: 1. CDR3 length: 13 amino acids. CDR3 sequence reads: CASSLLDRGEQYV. CDR3 nucleotide sequence: TGTGCCAGCAGTTTATTGGACAGGGGGGAGCAGTACGTC.

This sequence joins TRBV9 and TRBJ2-6; D remains unclear. The CDR3 runs to 20 residues. V was trimmed by 2 bases and J by 0 bases, leaving 21 bases between them. Looked up from germline, CDR1 is SGDLS and CDR2 is YYNGEE. CDR3 in DNA: TGTGCCAGCAGCGTTGCACTCTCTCTGGCAGGTGACTCTGGGGCCAACGTCCTGACTTTC. The encoded protein is CASSVALSLAGDSGANVLTF. Full variable domain (remainder filled in from reference TRBV9 and TRBJ2-6): DSGVTQTPKHLITATGQRVTLRCSPRSGDLSVYWYQQSLDQGLQFLIQYYNGEERAKGNILERFSAQQFPDLHSELNLSSLELGDSALYFCASSVALSLAGDSGANVLTFGAGSRLTVL.